The rows below give T cell receptor beta chains drawn from one sample of a study of T cells in Graves' hyperthyroidism and ophthalmopathy. Via MiXCR, TCRdb re-called the multiplex PCR reads, giving one row per CDR3 protein. The sample consists of 480,000 or so distinct CDR3 sequences, 40% to 55% of them appearing once. The sequenced sample was peripheral blood or thyroid tissue (not recorded which). Receptors originate from an adult woman with Graves' disease, either hyperthyroidism or ophthalmopathy (not recorded which). The CDR3 runs from the conserved cysteine through the conserved F or W. The D gene is left open where the match is weak. Where a row states a size, it is once, few, many or the class of an expanded clone; other rows omit it.

j_call: TRBJ2-7
clone_size: many
d_call: -
v_call: TRBV19
cdr3_nt: TGTGCCAGTAGTATAGGTGGCGGATCCTACGAGCAGTACTTC
cdr3_aa: CASSIGGGSYEQYF

j_call: TRBJ1-3
clone_size: -
d_call: -
v_call: TRBV15
cdr3_nt: TGTGCCACCAGCAGAGACAGGGCGTCTGGAAACACCATATATTTT
cdr3_aa: CATSRDRASGNTIYF

j_call: TRBJ1-1
clone_size: many
d_call: -
v_call: TRBV7-2
cdr3_nt: TGTGCCAGCCTACAGGGAGTCAACACTGAAGCTTTCTTT
cdr3_aa: CASLQGVNTEAFF

j_call: TRBJ1-6
clone_size: -
d_call: TRBD1
v_call: TRBV12-3/TRBV12-4
cdr3_nt: TGTGCCAGCAGCTCGACAGGGGGCAAACCCCTCCACTTT
cdr3_aa: CASSSTGGKPLHF

j_call: TRBJ1-1
clone_size: -
d_call: -
v_call: TRBV2
cdr3_nt: TGTGCCAGCGACTTGACAGGTCGACCTGAAGCTTTCTTT
cdr3_aa: CASDLTGRPEAFF

j_call: TRBJ2-2
clone_size: -
d_call: -
v_call: TRBV7-2
cdr3_nt: TGTGCCAGCAGCCGCGACAGTGACACCGGGGAGCTGTTTTTT
cdr3_aa: CASSRDSDTGELFF

j_call: TRBJ2-3
clone_size: many
d_call: -
v_call: TRBV20-1
cdr3_nt: TGCAGTGCTAGAGTCTCGGGGACAGATACGCAGTATTTT
cdr3_aa: CSARVSGTDTQYF

j_call: TRBJ2-7
clone_size: -
d_call: -
v_call: TRBV2
cdr3_nt: TGTGCCAGCCGCGACAGCTACTCCTACGAGCAGTACTTC
cdr3_aa: CASRDSYSYEQYF

j_call: TRBJ2-7
clone_size: many
d_call: TRBD1
v_call: TRBV12-3/TRBV12-4
cdr3_nt: TGTGCCAGCAGTCCGACAGGGGTCTCCTACGAGCAGTACTTC
cdr3_aa: CASSPTGVSYEQYF

j_call: TRBJ2-5
clone_size: many
d_call: -
v_call: TRBV10-3
cdr3_nt: TGTGCCATCAGTGCGGACAACCAAGAGACCCAGTACTTC
cdr3_aa: CAISADNQETQYF